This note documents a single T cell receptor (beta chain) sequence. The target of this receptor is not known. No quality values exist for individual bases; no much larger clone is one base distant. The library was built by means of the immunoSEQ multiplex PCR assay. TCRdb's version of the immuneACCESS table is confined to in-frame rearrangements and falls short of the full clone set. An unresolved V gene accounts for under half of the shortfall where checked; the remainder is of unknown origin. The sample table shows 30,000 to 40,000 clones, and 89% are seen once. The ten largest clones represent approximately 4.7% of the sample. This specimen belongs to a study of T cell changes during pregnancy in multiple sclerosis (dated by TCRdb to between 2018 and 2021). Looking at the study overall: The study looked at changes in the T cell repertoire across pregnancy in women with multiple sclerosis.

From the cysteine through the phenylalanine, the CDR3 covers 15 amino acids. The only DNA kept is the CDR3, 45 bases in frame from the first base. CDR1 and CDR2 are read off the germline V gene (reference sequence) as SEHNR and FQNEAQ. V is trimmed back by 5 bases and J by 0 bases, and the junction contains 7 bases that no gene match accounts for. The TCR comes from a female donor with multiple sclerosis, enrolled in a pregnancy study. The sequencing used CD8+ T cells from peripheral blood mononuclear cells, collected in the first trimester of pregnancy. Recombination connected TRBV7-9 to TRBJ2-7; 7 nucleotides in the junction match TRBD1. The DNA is TGTGCCAGCAGCCGCCGGGACAGATCCTCCTACGAGCAGTACTTC. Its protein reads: CASSRRDRSSYEQYF.